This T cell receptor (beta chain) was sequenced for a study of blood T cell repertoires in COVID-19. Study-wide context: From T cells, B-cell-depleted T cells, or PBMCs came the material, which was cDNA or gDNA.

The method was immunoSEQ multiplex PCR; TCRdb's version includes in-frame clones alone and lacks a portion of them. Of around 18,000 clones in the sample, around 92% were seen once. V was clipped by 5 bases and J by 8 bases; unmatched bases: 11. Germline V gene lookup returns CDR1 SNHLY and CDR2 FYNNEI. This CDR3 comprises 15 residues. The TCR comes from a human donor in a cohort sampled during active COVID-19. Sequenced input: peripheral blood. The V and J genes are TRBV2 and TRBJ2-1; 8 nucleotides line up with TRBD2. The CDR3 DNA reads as TGTGCCAGCAGTCAATGGACTAGCAGCGGCGATGAGCAGTTCTTC. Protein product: CASSQWTSSGDEQFF.